Sequencing of this TCR beta chain was carried out in a study of molecular identifiers for immune sequencing clone quantification. Per the germline V gene, CDR1 is LNHDA and CDR2 is SQIVND (reference sequence). The CDR3 totals 13 residues. Trimming cost V 2 bases and J 5 bases, with 8 bases left between them. This clonotype came up many times. TCRdb re-analysed the PCR reads in MiXCR, keeping a single row per CDR3 protein. The sample holds 600,000 to 650,000 distinct CDR3 sequences; about 20% are singletons and the top ten take roughly 0.83%. The specimen sequenced was naive CD8+ T cells from blood, with Jurkat cell RNA spiked in. Subset denoted: FACS-sorted CD8+CD4-CCR7+CD45RA+ naive T cells. The origin of this receptor is a human donor in good health. Some libraries in this study had Jurkat cell RNA spiked in. The rearrangement links TRBV19 to TRBJ2-3; D not resolved. The CDR3: CASSIFAEDTQYF. CDR3 sequence (DNA): TGTGCCAGTAGTATATTCGCCGAAGATACGCAGTATTTT.